This note documents a single T cell receptor beta chain sequence. Antigen: not known. The data are from a study of beta chain features in type 1 diabetes. Points from the study as a whole: Sequencing used cDNA, and cells with high TCR expression could therefore be over-represented. Within each of all four CD4+ subsets, Type 1 diabetes patients had TCRB CDR3s that were moderately but significantly shorter.

CD45RO/CCR7/CD25/CD127/CD95/CD27 sorting isolated CD4+ naive, central memory, regulatory and stem cell-like memory cells. The whole isolated RNA underwent reverse transcription, so sequencing captured expressed TCRB transcripts. Some clones are missing from TCRdb's copy, which holds only in-frame ones; the method was immunoSEQ multiplex PCR. The sample consists of over 40,000 clones, over 60% of them appearing once. V was shortened by 3 bases and J by 7 bases, with 16 bases between the two germline ends. Germline lookup yields CDR1 SNHLY and CDR2 FYNNEI. The CDR3 spans 14 residues. The sequence came from a young woman with type 1 diabetes. This rearrangement joins TRBV2 to TRBJ2-7; D unclear. Input material: Tregs from blood. The CDR3 reads CASSDKLTSREQYF. The CDR3 bases are TGTGCCAGCAGTGACAAACTTACCTCGCGGGAGCAGTACTTC.